These 19 T cell receptor beta chains came from one sample sequenced in a study of control samples from healthy donors and cancer patients. The assay was immunoSEQ multiplex PCR, and TCRdb's table has in-frame clones only and misses some. The sample consists of about 130,000 clones, roughly 94% of them appearing once. The source material was PBMCs. The source of these receptors is a man aged 60 to 75 with colorectal cancer.

The rearrangement uses TRBV29-1 and TRBJ2-1; tentatively, D is TRBD1 (6 bases). The V gene lost 5 bases and the J gene lost 9 bases, with 20 bases spanning the gap. Looked up from germline, CDR1 is SQVTM and CDR2 is ANQGSEA. The CDR3 totals 14 residues. CDR3 nucleotides: TGCAGCGTTAAGAACAGGGTTGGGACGGGTGAGCAGTTCTTC. Encoded protein: CSVKNRVGTGEQFF.

This rearrangement joins TRBV6-5 to TRBJ2-7; D possibly corresponds to TRBD2 (6 bases). Germline V gene sequence: CDR1 MNHEY, CDR2 SVGAGI. The CDR3 loop spans 13 amino acids. The V end was cut by 8 bases, the J end by 7 bases, with 18 bases between. CDR3 protein: CASRVGGAEEQYF. Written as DNA, the CDR3 is TGTGCCAGCCGCGTCGGAGGGGCAGAGGAGCAGTACTTC.

Note on this clone: Within the sample, other DNA sequences also encode this same CDR3. The chain combines TRBV19 with TRBJ1-6; the D is unclear. V lost 1 base to trimming and J lost 0 bases, with 7 bases between them. CDR3 length: 16 residues. CDR1 and CDR2 from the germline V gene are LNHDA and SQIVND (reference sequence). CDR3 loop: CASSIGGSSYNSPLHF. The DNA of the CDR3 is TGTGCCAGTAGTATAGGGGGAAGCTCCTATAATTCACCCCTCCACTTT.

The CDR3 is CASSYSRAAYEQYF. The CDR3 nucleotides read TGTGCCAGCAGTTATAGTAGGGCAGCCTACGAGCAGTACTTC. The J gene is TRBJ2-7, the V gene TRBV6-5, with D unclear. This CDR3 contains 14 residues. The V end lost 3 bases, the J end lost 2 bases, and 11 bases lay between the germline ends. The germline CDR1 and CDR2 sequences are MNHEY and SVGAGI.

The genes are TRBV19 and TRBJ1-2, with D possibly TRBD1 on 5 matching bases. Trimming shortened V by 5 bases and J by 5 bases, and 21 bases separated the two germline ends. The CDR3 totals 16 residues. The germline V gene encodes CDR1 LNHDA and CDR2 SQIVND (reference sequence). The CDR3 reads CASSPGTTLGEYGYTF. In DNA, the CDR3 is TGTGCCAGTAGTCCGGGGACCACACTAGGGGAGTATGGCTACACCTTC.

The CDR3 DNA sequence: TGTGCCAGCAGCCCAGGAGTGGCCGGGACAAATCTTTATGGCTACACCTTC. Its protein is CASSPGVAGTNLYGYTF. The chain carries TRBV7-2 and TRBJ1-2; D might be TRBD1 (6 bases). Germline CDR1 reads SGHTA; CDR2 reads FQGNSA. V lost 5 bases to trimming and J lost 5 bases, with 24 bases between them. The CDR3 totals 17 residues.

This chain uses TRBV28 with TRBJ1-6; possibly TRBD1 for D (6 bases). V lost 5 bases and J 0 bases, leaving 8 bases between the germline ends. Germline CDR1 is MDHEN and CDR2 is SYDVKM. CDR3 length equals 15 residues. The CDR3 DNA follows: TGTGCCAGCAGTCTGGACAGCTCCTATAATTCACCCCTCCACTTT. Protein: CASSLDSSYNSPLHF. Filled out from reference TRBV28 and TRBJ1-6, the complete variable domain reads DVKVTQSSRYLVKRTGEKVFLECVQDMDHENMFWYRQDPGLGLRLIYFSYDVKMKEKGDIPEGYSVSREKKERFSLILESASTNQTSMYLCASSLDSSYNSPLHFGNGTRLTVT.

The chain combines TRBV28 with TRBJ1-5, with a tentative D call TRBD1 (6 bases). Trimming removed 6 bases at V and 9 bases at J, with 18 bases between. The CDR3 loop spans 14 amino acids. CDR1 and CDR2 (germline): MDHEN, SYDVKM. This CDR3 reads CASSPSRGQGPQHF. The CDR3 bases are TGTGCCAGCAGCCCTTCACGGGGGCAGGGGCCCCAGCATTTT.

This sequence joins TRBV11-3 and TRBJ2-1, with 8 bases aligning to TRBD2. The J segment lost 5 bases and the V segment lost 0 bases, leaving 0 bases of the junction unmatched. CDR3 length: 14 amino acids. CDR1 SGHNT and CDR2 YENEEA come from the germline V gene. The CDR3 loop is CASSLDGGDNEQFF. The CDR3 DNA reads TGTGCCAGCAGCTTAGACGGGGGGGACAATGAGCAGTTCTTC.

The CDR3 sequence: CASSDGANYGYTF. CDR3 bases: TGCGCCAGCAGCGATGGAGCTAACTATGGCTACACCTTC. The chain links TRBV5-1 to TRBJ1-2; no clear D gene. CDR1 is SGHRS, CDR2 YFSETQ, per germline. V was shortened by 4 bases and J by 0 bases, with 7 bases between the two germline ends. This CDR3 has 13 amino acids.

About this clone: At one of its ends the junction is not consistent with the germline gene, which may arise from a read error. The chain recombines TRBV5-1 with TRBJ2-7; 7 bases are a match to TRBD2. Germline V gene lookup returns CDR1 SGHRS and CDR2 YFSETQ. The CDR3 extends over 16 amino acids. CDR3: CASSLAGETSSHEQYF. DNA for the CDR3: TGCGCCAGCAGCTTGGCTGGGGAGACTAGCTCCCACGAGCAGTACTTC.

This clone has just one count. The CDR3 sequence: CAWSIWDRGYEQYF. The CDR3 nucleotides are TGTGCCTGGAGTATTTGGGACAGGGGCTACGAGCAGTACTTC. The chain uses TRBV30 and TRBJ2-7; 10 positions agree with TRBD1. The CDR3 has 14 residues. With V trimmed by 2 bases and J by 3 bases, 4 bases remained unmatched. Germline V gene sequence: CDR1 GTSNPN, CDR2 SVGIG (reference sequence).

The J gene is TRBJ1-2, the V gene TRBV27, with 9 bases matching TRBD1. With V trimmed by 5 bases and J by 3 bases, 4 bases remained unmatched. The V gene's germline CDR1 is MNHEY and CDR2 SMNVEV (reference sequence). There are 14 residues in the CDR3. CDR3 protein: CASSLGQGYYGYTF. The CDR3, as DNA: TGTGCCAGCAGTCTCGGACAGGGGTACTATGGCTACACCTTC.

The chain links TRBV7-9 to TRBJ1-1, with TRBD1 matching 7 bases. The length of the CDR3 is 15 residues. V dropped 4 bases and J dropped 3; count of bases not matched to a gene: 8. The germline CDR1 and CDR2 sequences are SEHNR and FQNEAQ (reference sequence). CDR3: CASSSAGGWDTEAFF. The CDR3 nucleotides read TGTGCCAGCAGCTCCGCAGGGGGGTGGGACACTGAAGCTTTCTTT.

The chain combines TRBV5-1 with TRBJ2-3; 8 bases are a match to TRBD2. This CDR3 has 16 residues. Germline CDR1 is SGHRS and CDR2 is YFSETQ. The trim removed 1 base at V and 1 base at J, leaving 5 bases unmatched. CDR3 nucleotide sequence: TGCGCCAGCAGCTTGATTCGGGGGGGAGGCACAGATACGCAGTATTTT. This codes for CASSLIRGGGTDTQYF. Filled out from reference TRBV5-1 and TRBJ2-3, the complete variable domain reads KAGVTQTPRYLIKTRGQQVTLSCSPISGHRSVSWYQQTPGQGLQFLFEYFSETQRNKGNFPGRFSGRQFSNSRSEMNVSTLELGDSALYLCASSLIRGGGTDTQYFGPGTRLTVL.

This clone was seen just once. The V call is TRBV6-5, the J call TRBJ2-7, with D perhaps TRBD2 (6 bases). Per germline, CDR1 MNHEY and CDR2 SVGAGI. There are 16 residues in the CDR3. Trimming removed 4 bases at V and 3 bases at J, with 19 bases between. In nucleotides, the CDR3 is TGTGCCAGCAGTTCCGTGGCAGGTCGGGGGAACTACGAGCAGTACTTC. This encodes CASSSVAGRGNYEQYF.

The V gene is TRBV25-1, the J gene TRBJ1-2, with 9 bases that match TRBD1. CDR1 and CDR2 from the germline V gene are MGHDK and SYGVNS. Trimming at V came to 3 bases and at J to 8 bases, leaving 7 bases not matched to a gene. CDR3 size: 14 residues. The CDR3 reads CASSDAQGAWGYTF. CDR3 DNA: TGTGCCAGCAGTGACGCACAGGGGGCGTGGGGCTACACCTTC.

The chain couples TRBV5-4 to TRBJ1-1, with D unclear. The CDR3 extends over 13 amino acids. V shed 6 bases and J shed 1 base, with 10 bases lying between them. In germline, CDR1 is SGHNT, CDR2 YYREEE (reference sequence). CDR3 region: CASIGGENTEAFF. CDR3 DNA sequence: TGTGCCAGCATCGGAGGCGAGAACACTGAAGCTTTCTTT. The variable domain in full, completed from reference TRBV5-4 and TRBJ1-1, reads ETGVTQSPTHLIKTRGQQVTLRCSSQSGHNTVSWYQQALGQGPQFIFQYYREEENGRGNFPPRFSGLQFPNYSSELNVNALELDDSALYLCASIGGENTEAFFGQGTRLTVV.

The V gene is TRBV30, the J gene TRBJ2-7, with 7 bases that match TRBD1. V shed 0 bases and J 0 bases; nucleotides not matched to a gene: 14. Germline CDR1 is GTSNPN and CDR2 is SVGIG (reference sequence). This CDR3 has 18 residues. In nucleotides, the CDR3 is TGTGCCTGGAGTGTACAAGGGGGCGATGCCCTACCCTCCTACGAGCAGTACTTC. It is translated as CAWSVQGGDALPSYEQYF.